This T cell receptor beta chain was obtained from a study of T cells in women clearing cervical HPV infection. Study in general: Cases' blood sampling followed lesion detection by median approximately 150 days (90 to 200). Notes on the study in general: Cases carried less TRBV6-7 than controls: 0.11% versus 0.16%.

Trimming took 5 bases from V and 7 from J, leaving 17 bases between them. The CDR3 covers 15 residues. CDR1 is SEHNR, CDR2 FQNEAQ, per germline (reference sequence). As for this clone: No antigen is known for it. Read coverage stops 3 residues before the CDR3 terminus; the germline J gene supplies the remainder.

Measured with immunoSEQ multiplex PCR; TCRdb has only the in-frame clones, and not every one. The sample's table shows around 29,000 clones. The receptor's source is a woman between 18 and 69 years old with a cervical HPV16 infection that either progressed to CIN3+ or cleared (not recorded which). The specimen was blood buffy coat. This chain connects TRBV7-9 to TRBJ2-2; the D gene is possibly TRBD1 (6 bases). This CDR3 is CASSHPTGSFGELFF. The DNA read from the CDR3 is TGTGCCAGCAGCCACCCGACAGGTTCCTTCGGGGAG.